This T cell receptor beta chain was retrieved from a study of cytomegalovirus exposure and HLA in healthy donors. V lost 0 bases to trimming and J lost 5 bases; unmatched junction nucleotides: 6. The CDR3 is made up of 16 amino acids. Germline V lookup: CDR1 SGHRS, CDR2 YFSETQ. This clone has more than one count but fewer than ten. Within the sample, other DNA sequences also encode this same CDR3. The study ran its PCR with 60 Vbeta and 13 Jbeta primers. The data were produced by immunoSEQ multiplex PCR, yet TCRdb's version contains in-frame clones alone and is incomplete. The data show roughly 34,000 clones, roughly 64% seen once.

This TCR was recovered from a man aged 35-49 years in good health and CMV-seropositive. Sequenced material: PBMCs. This chain connects TRBV5-1 to TRBJ2-2, with TRBD1 identical over 8 bases. The DNA of the CDR3 is TGCGCCAGCAGCTTGGCAGACAGGGGTTTTACCGGGGAGCTGTTTTTT. Translating gives CASSLADRGFTGELFF. Full variable domain (outside the CDR3, taken from reference TRBV5-1 and TRBJ2-2): KAGVTQTPRYLIKTRGQQVTLSCSPISGHRSVSWYQQTPGQGLQFLFEYFSETQRNKGNFPGRFSGRQFSNSRSEMNVSTLELGDSALYLCASSLADRGFTGELFFGEGSRLTVL.